Presented here are 12 T cell receptor beta chains from one specimen sequenced in a study of cytomegalovirus exposure and HLA in healthy donors. Profiling relied on immunoSEQ multiplex PCR, and the TCRdb table lists in-frame clones only, not all of them. The sample holds 100,000 to 120,000 clones; around 89% are singletons and the top ten take 1.4%. Source material: PBMCs. The receptor set was obtained from a woman in her twenties or thirties in good health and CMV-seropositive.

The chain combines TRBV7-2 with TRBJ1-3, with TRBD1 matching 8 bases. Germline CDR1 SGHTA, CDR2 FQGNSA. The CDR3 consists of 17 residues. After removal of 5 bases from V and 4 bases from J, the junction contained 13 bases not matched to a gene. This CDR3 reads CASSPGDRSAWGNTIYF. The DNA for the CDR3 is TGTGCCAGCAGCCCCGGGGACAGGTCCGCTTGGGGAAACACCATATATTTT.

The chain employs TRBV23-1 and TRBJ1-1; D is uncertain. TRBV23-1 is filed as an ORF, its function uncertain. CDR3 size: 19 residues. Trimming pared 1 base from V and 5 bases from J, leaving 26 bases between. CDR3 in DNA: TGCGCCAGCAGTCAATTGGGTGCCTCCTGGGCTTTATTGGTAACTGAAGCTTTCTTT. Its translation is CASSQLGASWALLVTEAFF.

The V call is TRBV7-9, the J call TRBJ2-1, with 7 bases fitting TRBD1. V dropped 1 base and J dropped 12; count of bases not matched to a gene: 3. This CDR3 comprises 12 residues. The germline V gene encodes CDR1 SEHNR and CDR2 FQNEAQ (reference sequence). CDR3 coding DNA: TGTGCCAGCAGCTTAGTGGGGACAGCGCAGTTCTTC. Its protein product is CASSLVGTAQFF. Variable domain in full (rest from reference TRBV7-9 and TRBJ2-1): DTGVSQNPRHKITKRGQNVTFRCDPISEHNRLYWYRQTLGQGPEFLTYFQNEAQLEKSRLLSDRFSAERPKGSFSTLEIQRTEQGDSAMYLCASSLVGTAQFFGPGTRLTVL.

This chain links TRBV7-9 with TRBJ2-5; 8 positions agree with TRBD1. The CDR3 extends over 13 amino acids. In germline, CDR1 is SEHNR, CDR2 FQNEAQ (reference sequence). V lost 5 bases to trimming and J lost 5 bases; unmatched junction nucleotides: 4. The CDR3 sequence: CASSPWDRETQYF. CDR3 nucleotide sequence: TGTGCCAGCAGCCCCTGGGACAGGGAGACCCAGTACTTC. The full variable domain, its missing parts supplied by reference TRBV7-9 and TRBJ2-5, is DTGVSQNPRHKITKRGQNVTFRCDPISEHNRLYWYRQTLGQGPEFLTYFQNEAQLEKSRLLSDRFSAERPKGSFSTLEIQRTEQGDSAMYLCASSPWDRETQYFGPGTRLLVL.

V is TRBV5-6 and J is TRBJ2-7, with D perhaps matching TRBD1 (5 bases). Germline-derived CDR1 and CDR2 are SGHDT and YYEEEE. Trimming pared 0 bases from V and 3 bases from J, leaving 16 bases between. The length of the CDR3 is 16 residues. CDR3 sequence reads: CASSLAGPVLVYEQYF. In nucleotides, the CDR3 is TGTGCCAGCAGCTTGGCAGGGCCGGTTTTGGTCTACGAGCAGTACTTC.

This clone showed up just once. The rearrangement uses TRBV10-3 and TRBJ2-3, with TRBD2 matching 10 bases. The CDR3 loop spans 19 amino acids. Germline lookup yields CDR1 ENHRY and CDR2 SYGVKD. V lost 8 bases and J lost 0; bases outside the gene matches: 17. CDR3 in amino acids: CAISERTSGVGVSTDTQYF. The CDR3 DNA sequence: TGTGCCATCTCCGAACGAACTAGCGGGGTCGGGGTTAGCACAGATACGCAGTATTTT.

The rearrangement joins TRBV7-2 to TRBJ2-2; the D gene is possibly TRBD2 (6 bases). V shed 6 bases and J shed 7 bases, with 18 bases lying between them. Germline V gives CDR1 SGHTA, CDR2 FQGNSA. The CDR3 has 15 amino acids. The CDR3 spells CASSRGTQRGGELFF. The CDR3 DNA reads TGTGCCAGCAGTCGCGGGACGCAAAGGGGCGGGGAGCTGTTTTTT.

The V gene is TRBV13, the J gene TRBJ2-4, with 7 bases identical to TRBD2. J was trimmed by 1 base and V by 5 bases; bases with no gene match: 5. This CDR3 is built from 15 residues. CDR1 is PRHDT, CDR2 FYEKMQ, per germline (reference sequence). The CDR3 loop reads CASSRKGGAKNIQYF. CDR3 sequence (DNA): TGTGCCAGCAGCCGGAAGGGAGGGGCCAAAAACATTCAGTACTTC.

J is TRBJ2-1 and V is TRBV5-1; 9 bases match TRBD1. The junction had 10 bases not matched to a gene; V was cut back by 2 bases and J by 4 bases. The CDR3 is 17 residues long. Germline V gene data show CDR1 as SGHRS and CDR2 as YFSETQ. In DNA form, the CDR3 reads TGCGCCAGCAGCTTACACCTCGGGACAGGGATTTACAATGAGCAGTTCTTC. Protein sequence: CASSLHLGTGIYNEQFF. Together with reference TRBV5-1 and TRBJ2-1, the CDR3 gives the full variable domain: KAGVTQTPRYLIKTRGQQVTLSCSPISGHRSVSWYQQTPGQGLQFLFEYFSETQRNKGNFPGRFSGRQFSNSRSEMNVSTLELGDSALYLCASSLHLGTGIYNEQFFGPGTRLTVL.

The J gene is TRBJ1-2, the V gene TRBV7-2; 8 nucleotides agree with TRBD1. CDR1 and CDR2 from the germline V gene are SGHTA and FQGNSA. V lost 5 bases to trimming and J lost 8 bases; unmatched junction nucleotides: 4. The CDR3 is made up of 12 amino acids. The CDR3 DNA follows: TGTGCCAGCAGCGCCAGGGGGCTCGGCTACACCTTC. It codes for CASSARGLGYTF.

This clone was counted a single time. V is TRBV5-4 and J is TRBJ1-6, with TRBD1 identical over 12 bases. This CDR3 comprises 14 residues. After removal of 2 bases from V and 16 bases from J, the junction contained 7 bases not matched to a gene. From germline, CDR1 is SGHNT and CDR2 YYREEE (reference sequence). CDR3 in amino acids: CASSFGTGGFNLHF. The CDR3 DNA sequence: TGTGCCAGCAGCTTCGGGACAGGGGGCTTCAATCTCCACTTT.

The chain joins TRBV5-6 to TRBJ1-6; D is possibly TRBD1 (5 bases). Germline loops: CDR1 SGHDT, CDR2 YYEEEE. This CDR3 has 15 amino acids. V was clipped by 2 bases and J by 6 bases, with 12 bases between them. CDR3 bases: TGTGCCAGCAGCTTTGTCCAGGGTCTTAATTCACCCCTCCACTTT. This codes for CASSFVQGLNSPLHF.